This T cell receptor beta chain was identified during a study of T cell responses to AZD1222 COVID-19 vaccine. Overall study findings and caveats: Researchers report vaccine-associated CD4 TCRs spanning spike, with dominance at 160-218 and 743-854. Baseline antibody screening turned up just six seropositive AZD1222 recipients. Most donors were white British, females outnumbered males, and clonal diversity was possibly underestimated.

This clone came up once. Its specificity is not known. Germline V CDR1 and CDR2: LGHDT, YNNKEL (reference sequence). The CDR3 contains 13 residues. The V end lost 4 bases, the J end lost 4 bases, and 8 bases lay between the germline ends. The protocol was immunoSEQ multiplex PCR, while the TCRdb copy is restricted to in-frame clones and leaves out a portion. The sample records some 250,000 clones, 85% to 95% being singletons. Sample: peripheral blood, taken 28 days after the second AZD1222 dose. This clonotype originated in an adult who received the AZD1222 COVID-19 vaccine. V is TRBV3-1 (or the pseudogene TRBV3-2) and J is TRBJ2-1; no firm D call. This chain's CDR3 is CASSRRPYNEQFF. The CDR3 DNA is TGTGCCAGCAGCCGCCGCCCGTACAATGAGCAGTTCTTC.